The 16 T cell receptor beta chains reported below all come from one sample, sequenced in a study of T cells in Graves' hyperthyroidism and ophthalmopathy. RNA transcripts served as the template for amplifying TCR beta CDR3 regions. The HTBI primer set served for first-round RT-PCR of the TCR CDR3. Each CDR3 protein gets one entry after TCRdb re-called the multiplex PCR reads with MiXCR. This sample has 400,000 or so distinct CDR3 sequences, with about 14% found just once. The sequencing input was blood. These receptors were taken from a woman under 40 with Graves' ophthalmopathy.

V usage is TRBV3-1 and J usage is TRBJ2-7, with TRBD2 identical over 7 bases. J gave up 10 bases and V 1 base, and 4 bases lay outside the gene matches. The CDR3 extends over 12 amino acids. CDR1 is LGHDT, CDR2 YNNKEL, per germline (reference sequence). The CDR3 DNA is TGTGCCAGCAGCCAAGTGGCGGGGGATCAGTACTTC. Residues: CASSQVAGDQYF.

The chain joins TRBV7-3 to TRBJ2-7; the D gene could be TRBD1 or TRBD2 (5 bases each). V was shortened by 5 bases and J by 0 bases, with 23 bases between the two germline ends. CDR3 length: 18 residues. Germline assignment: CDR1 SGHTA and CDR2 FQGTGA. The CDR3 coding sequence is TGTGCCAGCAGCGCCCCGGACATATCGGCTCGGGGCTCCTACGAGCAGTACTTC. Translated: CASSAPDISARGSYEQYF.

This clonotype was counted ten times or more. The chain is built from TRBV7-2 and TRBJ2-1; TRBD1 might be the D (5 bases). From germline, CDR1 is SGHTA and CDR2 FQGNSA. Trimming took 3 bases from V and 6 from J, leaving 9 bases between them. The CDR3 spans 13 residues. This CDR3 reads CASSFAGINEQFF. CDR3 in DNA: TGTGCCAGCAGCTTTGCAGGGATCAATGAGCAGTTCTTC.

This clonotype was recorded many times. V is TRBV6-1 and J is TRBJ2-3; TRBD2 agrees at 8 bases. Unmatched junction bases numbered 18, after V lost 6 bases and J lost 4 bases. The CDR3 loop spans 18 amino acids. Germline-derived CDR1 and CDR2 are MNHNS and SASEGT. The CDR3 DNA follows: TGTGCCAGCAGGGGTCCCCCCGGACTAGCCCAAGGGCCAGATACGCAGTATTTT. Its translation is CASRGPPGLAQGPDTQYF.

This clonotype showed up many times. The gene calls are TRBV20-1 and TRBJ1-4, with TRBD1 as a possible D gene (6 bases). Trimming removed 0 bases from V and 6 bases from J, with 14 bases in between. Germline-derived CDR1 and CDR2 are DFQATT and SNEGSKA (reference sequence). The CDR3 extends over 15 amino acids. The CDR3 reads CSARDFRDIDEKLFF. The CDR3 coding sequence is TGCAGTGCTAGAGATTTCCGGGACATCGATGAAAAACTGTTTTTT.

The sample holds many counts of this clonotype. The chain employs TRBV20-1 and TRBJ2-7; D not resolved. Trimming left V 2 bases short and J 2 bases short, with 13 bases between. Germline V gene lookup returns CDR1 DFQATT and CDR2 SNEGSKA (reference sequence). The CDR3 has 14 residues. The CDR3 sequence is CSARQDSSTYEQYF. The CDR3 DNA reads as TGCAGTGCTAGACAAGACTCCTCCACCTACGAGCAGTACTTC.

This clonotype was seen at least ten times. The V call is TRBV3-1, the J call TRBJ2-7; possibly TRBD2 for D (6 bases). V gave up 4 bases and J gave up 4 bases, with 14 bases separating them. The V gene's germline CDR1 is LGHDT and CDR2 YNNKEL (reference sequence). CDR3 size: 14 residues. The CDR3 DNA follows: TGTGCCAGCAGCCTTGGACGGGACTTTTACGAGCAGTACTTC. It is translated as CASSLGRDFYEQYF.

Ten or more counts support this clonotype. As DNA, the CDR3 is TGCAGTGCTAGACTTGGGCAGTATAGCAATCAGCCCCAGCATTTT. This gives the protein CSARLGQYSNQPQHF. The V call is TRBV20-1, the J call TRBJ1-5; D is unclear. The CDR3 totals 15 residues. Trimming left V 2 bases short and J 0 bases short, with 11 bases between. The germline gives CDR1 DFQATT, CDR2 SNEGSKA (reference sequence).

This clonotype was seen ten or more times. This chain connects TRBV11-1 to TRBJ2-2; 9 nucleotides match TRBD1. Germline V lookup: CDR1 SGHAT, CDR2 FQDESV (reference sequence). The J segment lost 3 bases and the V segment lost 4 bases, leaving 3 bases of the junction unmatched. This CDR3 is built from 15 residues. CDR3 in amino acids: CASSWDRVDTGELFF. The CDR3 nucleotides read TGTGCCAGCAGCTGGGACAGGGTCGACACCGGGGAGCTGTTTTTT. The full variable domain, its missing parts supplied by reference TRBV11-1 and TRBJ2-2, is EAEVAQSPRYKITEKSQAVAFWCDPISGHATLYWYRQILGQGPELLVQFQDESVVDDSQLPKDRFSAERLKGVDSTLKIQPAELGDSAMYLCASSWDRVDTGELFFGEGSRLTVL.

The chain links TRBV10-3 to TRBJ2-7, with D possibly called TRBD1 or TRBD2 (5 bases each). Trimming took 6 bases from V and 9 from J, leaving 12 bases between them. CDR3 size: 11 residues. CDR1 and CDR2 (germline): ENHRY, SYGVKD. In DNA, the CDR3 is TGTGCCATCAGCGATCTGAGGGGGCAGTACTTC. Its translation is CAISDLRGQYF.

This clonotype came up many times. This chain links TRBV12-3 or TRBV12-4 with TRBJ2-7, with D unclear. This CDR3 comprises 16 residues. Trimming removed 6 bases from V and 2 bases from J, with 20 bases in between. This CDR3 reads CASSRKIGRRTYEQYF. The CDR3 nucleotides are TGTGCCAGCAGCCGTAAGATTGGCCGACGGACCTACGAGCAGTACTTC.

Worth noting for this clonotype: This may stem from a read error, because a much larger clone lies one nucleotide away. The V and J genes are TRBV12-3 or TRBV12-4 and TRBJ1-2; no firm D call. The CDR3 covers 13 residues. CDR3 sequence: CVSSLNLNYGYTF. The CDR3 DNA is TGTGTCAGCAGTTTGAACCTTAACTATGGCTACACCTTC.

This clonotype appeared many times. This chain uses TRBV7-8 with TRBJ2-1; D is perhaps TRBD1 (6 bases). This CDR3 comprises 18 residues. CDR1 SGHVS and CDR2 FQNEAQ come from the germline V gene. Trimming removed 0 bases at V and 4 bases at J, with 19 bases between. The CDR3 DNA reads TGTGCCAGCAGCTTAGCTTACCTTTTTTCGGACAGTTACAATGAGCAGTTCTTC. Translation gives CASSLAYLFSDSYNEQFF.

The V gene is TRBV5-1, the J gene TRBJ1-6, with D maybe TRBD1 (5 bases). Germline-derived CDR1 and CDR2 are SGHRS and YFSETQ. The CDR3 is 15 residues long. V shed 0 bases and J shed 10 bases, with 14 bases lying between them. CDR3 residues: CASSLGAGLRSPLHF. DNA of the CDR3: TGCGCCAGCAGCTTGGGAGCAGGGTTGCGATCACCCCTCCACTTT.

This clonotype was detected ten times or more. The genes are TRBV20-1 and TRBJ1-5; no definite D call. CDR1 and CDR2 (germline): DFQATT, SNEGSKA (reference sequence). V was cut by 6 bases and J by 4 bases, with 10 bases left in between. CDR3 length equals 12 residues. This chain's CDR3 is CSAPARNQPQHF. The CDR3 coding sequence is TGCAGTGCCCCTGCGAGGAATCAGCCCCAGCATTTT.

This chain uses TRBV12-3 or TRBV12-4 with TRBJ2-5, with TRBD1 identical over 9 bases. This CDR3 region has 13 residues. J lost 6 bases, V lost 5 bases, and 4 bases had no gene match. DNA of the CDR3: TGTGCCAGCAGTGGGGACAGGGAGCAGACCCAGTACTTC. Translation: CASSGDREQTQYF.